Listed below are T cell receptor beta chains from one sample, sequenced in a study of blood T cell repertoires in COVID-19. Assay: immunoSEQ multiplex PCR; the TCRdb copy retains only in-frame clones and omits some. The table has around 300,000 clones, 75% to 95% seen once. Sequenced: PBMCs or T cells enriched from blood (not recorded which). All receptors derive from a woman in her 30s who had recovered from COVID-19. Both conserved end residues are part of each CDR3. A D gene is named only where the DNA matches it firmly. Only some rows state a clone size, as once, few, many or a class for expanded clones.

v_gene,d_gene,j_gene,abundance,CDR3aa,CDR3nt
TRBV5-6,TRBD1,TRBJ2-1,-,CASSFKGAFYNEQFF,TGTGCCAGCAGCTTCAAGGGGGCTTTTTACAATGAGCAGTTCTTC
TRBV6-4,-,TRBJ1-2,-,CASSEYSKVGGAYGYTF,TGTGCCAGCAGTGAATATAGTAAGGTTGGAGGGGCCTATGGCTACACCTTC
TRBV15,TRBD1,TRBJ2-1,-,CATSSDRVVRDNEQFF,TGTGCCACCAGCAGCGACAGGGTAGTTCGCGACAATGAGCAGTTCTTC
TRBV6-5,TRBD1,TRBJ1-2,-,CASSYARDSYGYTF,TGTGCCAGCAGTTACGCCCGGGACAGTTATGGCTACACCTTC
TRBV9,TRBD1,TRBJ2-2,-,CASSGAGTGGPGELFF,TGTGCCAGCAGCGGAGCCGGGACAGGGGGCCCCGGGGAGCTGTTTTTT
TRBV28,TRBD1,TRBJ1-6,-,CASRGTGGKNSPLHF,TGTGCCAGCAGAGGGACAGGGGGAAAGAATTCACCCCTCCACTTT
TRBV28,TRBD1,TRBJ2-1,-,CASSSPGQGGDEQFF,TGTGCCAGCAGTTCACCGGGACAGGGGGGGGATGAGCAGTTCTTC
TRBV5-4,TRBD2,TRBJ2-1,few,CASSPSGNSYNEQFF,TGTGCCAGCAGTCCTAGCGGGAACTCCTACAATGAGCAGTTCTTC
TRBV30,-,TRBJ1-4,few,CALQERSEKLFF,TGTGCCTTACAGGAGAGAAGTGAAAAACTGTTTTTT
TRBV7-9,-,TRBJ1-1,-,CASSWGGDTEAFF,TGTGCCAGCAGCTGGGGCGGGGACACTGAAGCTTTCTTT
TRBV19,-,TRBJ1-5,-,CASSISFSGTTRGYSNQPQHF,TGTGCCAGTAGTATATCTTTTTCGGGGACGACTAGGGGATATAGCAATCAGCCCCAGCATTTT
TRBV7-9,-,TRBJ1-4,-,CASSLASGDEKLFF,TGTGCCAGCAGCTTAGCATCAGGGGACGAAAAACTGTTTTTT
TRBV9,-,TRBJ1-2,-,CASTVGGRTDYGYTF,TGTGCCAGCACCGTCGGGGGGCGAACGGACTATGGCTACACCTTC
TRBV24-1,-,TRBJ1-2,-,CATSGGQVESGSYGYTF,TGTGCCACCAGTGGGGGACAAGTCGAATCAGGTAGCTATGGCTACACCTTC
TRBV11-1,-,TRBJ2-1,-,CASSLAPGDYEQFF,TGTGCCAGCAGCTTAGCGCCGGGGGATTATGAGCAGTTCTTC
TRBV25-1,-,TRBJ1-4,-,CASALLEKLFF,TGTGCCAGCGCTTTACTTGAAAAACTGTTTTTT
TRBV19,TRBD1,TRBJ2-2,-,CASSLGQGGTGELFF,TGTGCCAGTAGTCTTGGACAGGGTGGTACCGGGGAGCTGTTTTTT
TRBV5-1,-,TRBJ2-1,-,CASSLGEVYNEQFF,TGCGCCAGCAGCTTGGGTGAGGTTTACAATGAGCAGTTCTTC
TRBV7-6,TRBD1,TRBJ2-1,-,CASSLGRDRGGNEQFF,TGTGCCAGCAGCTTAGGTCGGGACAGGGGAGGCAATGAGCAGTTCTTC
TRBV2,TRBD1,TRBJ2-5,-,CASSSDREETQYF,TGTGCCAGCAGCTCGGACAGGGAAGAGACCCAGTACTTC
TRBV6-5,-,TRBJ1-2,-,CASTKGLNYGYTF,TGTGCCAGCACCAAGGGACTGAACTATGGCTACACCTTC
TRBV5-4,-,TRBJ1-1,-,CASSPGWGPATEAFF,TGTGCCAGCAGCCCGGGTTGGGGCCCGGCCACTGAAGCTTTCTTT
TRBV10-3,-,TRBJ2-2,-,CAISGQQGLNTGELFF,TGTGCCATCAGTGGGCAACAGGGACTAAACACCGGGGAGCTGTTTTTT
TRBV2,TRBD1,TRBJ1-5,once,CASRGGTGGQPQHF,TGTGCCAGCAGGGGCGGGACAGGGGGTCAGCCCCAGCATTTT
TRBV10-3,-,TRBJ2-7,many,CAIGRQTYEQYF,TGTGCCATCGGTCGGCAGACATACGAGCAGTACTTC
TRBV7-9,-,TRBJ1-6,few,CASSPVGRAHNSPLHF,TGTGCCAGCAGCCCGGTCGGGAGGGCACATAATTCACCCCTCCACTTT
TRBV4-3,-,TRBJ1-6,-,CASSQGLSPNSPLHF,TGCGCCAGCAGCCAAGGGCTCTCTCCAAATTCACCCCTCCACTTT
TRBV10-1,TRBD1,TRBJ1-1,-,CASRGDRDEAFF,TGCGCCAGCAGAGGTGACAGGGATGAAGCTTTCTTT
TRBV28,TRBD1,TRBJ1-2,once,CASSSNPTPGQEANYGYTF,TGTGCCAGCAGTTCCAACCCCACACCGGGACAGGAAGCTAACTATGGCTACACCTTC
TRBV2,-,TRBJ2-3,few,CASMKWEKGTDTQYF,TGTGCCAGCATGAAGTGGGAGAAGGGCACAGATACGCAGTATTTT
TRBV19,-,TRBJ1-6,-,CASSLGLRGNSPLHF,TGTGCCAGTAGTTTGGGACTCCGGGGGAATTCACCCCTCCACTTT
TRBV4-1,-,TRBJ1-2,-,CASSQVAGQSRVGYTF,TGCGCCAGCAGCCAAGTGGCCGGACAAAGTAGGGTGGGCTACACCTTC
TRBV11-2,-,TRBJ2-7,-,CASSSGQTYEQYF,TGTGCCAGCAGCTCAGGACAGACCTACGAGCAGTACTTC
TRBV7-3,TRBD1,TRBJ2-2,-,CASSRPDRGELFF,TGTGCCAGCAGCCGGCCGGACAGGGGGGAGCTGTTTTTT
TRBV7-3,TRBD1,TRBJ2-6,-,CASSLTPGQGALGANVLTF,TGTGCCAGCAGCTTAACCCCGGGACAGGGAGCGCTAGGGGCCAACGTCCTGACTTTC